This T cell receptor beta chain was sequenced in a study of T-cell memory formation after mild COVID-19. At the level of the study: For the most part, TCR clusters were specific to one donor. Regarding the study as a whole: Pre-infection memory contained some responding clones, which suggested that cross-reactive memory had joined. The main location of contracting CD4+ clones was CM and EM, and that of contracting CD8+ clones was EMRA.

TCRdb re-called the 5' RACE reads with MiXCR, one entry per CDR3 protein. The data hold roughly 500,000 distinct CDR3 sequences, with about a fifth observed a single time. The CDR3 consists of 15 residues. The germline V gene has CDR1 SGHTA and CDR2 FQGTGA. The V and J ends lost 5 bases and 1 base respectively, with 13 bases between them. This clonotype has only a few counts. Its antigen is not known. Sequencing input: PBMCs or a T cell subset sorted from them (not recorded which). This TCR was recovered from an adult woman who had mild COVID-19 (a few samples of this study predate the infection). Cell type and time point are not known. The V and J genes are TRBV7-3 and TRBJ2-3; D is undetermined. The CDR3 DNA reads TGTGCCAGCAGCCCTCGGGTGGCAGGCACAGATACGCAGTATTTT. Translation gives CASSPRVAGTDTQYF. Together with reference TRBV7-3 and TRBJ2-3, the CDR3 gives the full variable domain: GAGVSQTPSNKVTEKGKYVELRCDPISGHTALYWYRQSLGQGPEFLIYFQGTGAADDSGLPNDRFFAVRPEGSVSTLKIQRTERGDSAVYLCASSPRVAGTDTQYFGPGTRLTVL.